This TCR beta chain was observed in a study of T cell responses to AZD1222 COVID-19 vaccine. Produced via immunoSEQ multiplex PCR; TCRdb's table is partial and in-frame only. The sample holds under 150,000 clones; about 91% are singletons and the top ten take around 8.7%. Germline lookup yields CDR1 LGHDT and CDR2 YNNKEL (reference sequence). CDR3 length: 16 residues. V was trimmed by 1 base and J by 0 bases, leaving 10 bases between them. The sequence was obtained from an adult in good health. V is TRBV3-1 (or the pseudogene TRBV3-2) and J is TRBJ1-3, with D uncertain. The starting material was peripheral blood, obtained on day 0 of AZD1222 vaccination. In nucleotides, the CDR3 is TGTGCCAGCAGCCAAGGTTCCAGGAGCTCTGGAAACACCATATATTTT. Its protein is CASSQGSRSSGNTIYF.